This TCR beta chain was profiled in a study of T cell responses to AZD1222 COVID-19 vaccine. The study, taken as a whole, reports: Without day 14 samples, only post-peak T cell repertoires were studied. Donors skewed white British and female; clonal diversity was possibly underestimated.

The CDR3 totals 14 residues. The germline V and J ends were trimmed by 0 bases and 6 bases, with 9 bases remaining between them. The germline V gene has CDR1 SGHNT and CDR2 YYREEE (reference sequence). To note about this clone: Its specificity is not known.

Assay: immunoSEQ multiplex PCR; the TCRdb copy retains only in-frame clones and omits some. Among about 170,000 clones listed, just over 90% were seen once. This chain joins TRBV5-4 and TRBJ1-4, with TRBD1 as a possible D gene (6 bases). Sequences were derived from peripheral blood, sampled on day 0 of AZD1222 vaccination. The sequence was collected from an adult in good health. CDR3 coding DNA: TGTGCCAGCAGCTTGGGGGGGCGTGATGAAAAACTGTTTTTT. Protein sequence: CASSLGGRDEKLFF.